These 21 T cell receptor beta chains were all obtained from the same sample, sequenced in a study of identical twins. In TCRdb, the 5' RACE reads were re-called with MiXCR into one record per CDR3 protein. This table holds hundreds of thousands of distinct CDR3 sequences, 15% to 20% found once. These data are also associated with another study on T cells expressing NK-cell markers.

Sequencing was carried out using PBMCs. These receptors were taken from a woman younger than 30 in good health.

This clonotype has at least ten counts. This chain uses TRBV5-6 with TRBJ2-7; weak D call: TRBD2 (5 bases). V gave up 1 base and J gave up 3 bases, with 14 bases separating them. CDR1 and CDR2 (germline): SGHDT, YYEEEE. The CDR3 has 15 residues. CDR3 bases: TGTGCCAGCAGCTTGCCGGCGGCTAGCAACTACGAGCAGTACTTC. As protein: CASSLPAASNYEQYF.

This chain joins TRBV28 and TRBJ1-5; a weak D match, TRBD1 (6 bases). Per the germline V gene, CDR1 is MDHEN and CDR2 is SYDVKM. Deletions cut 3 bases from V and 2 bases from J, with 11 bases between. This CDR3 has 15 residues. The CDR3 is CASSFGGGRNQPQHF. DNA of the CDR3: TGTGCCAGCAGTTTTGGGGGGGGCCGCAATCAGCCCCAGCATTTT.

This clonotype was observed a few times. The chain is built from TRBV9 and TRBJ2-6; the D gene is possibly TRBD1 (6 bases). CDR3 length equals 15 residues. Germline CDR1 and CDR2: SGDLS and YYNGEE. Trimming pared 3 bases from V and 3 bases from J, leaving 10 bases between. The chain's CDR3 is CASSGGQSGANVLTF. In nucleotides, the CDR3 is TGTGCCAGCAGCGGGGGGCAAAGTGGGGCCAACGTCCTGACTTTC.

The chain joins TRBV12-3 or TRBV12-4 to TRBJ2-3; 10 bases align to TRBD2. V lost 7 bases and J lost 2; bases outside the gene matches: 3. CDR3 length equals 14 residues. CDR3 sequence reads: CASTGLAATDTQYF. CDR3 DNA: TGTGCCAGCACCGGACTAGCGGCCACAGATACGCAGTATTTT.

The chain recombines TRBV6-1 with TRBJ2-7; 7 nucleotides line up with TRBD2. Per germline, CDR1 MNHNS and CDR2 SASEGT. V trimming: 5 bases; J trimming: 7 bases; junction bases outside the gene matches: 5. This CDR3 comprises 12 residues. The CDR3 spells CASSRTSSEQYF. CDR3 sequence (DNA): TGTGCCAGCAGTAGGACTAGTTCTGAGCAGTACTTC.

The chain uses TRBV7-2 and TRBJ2-7; D might be TRBD2 (5 bases). Germline CDR1 SGHTA, CDR2 FQGNSA. The length of the CDR3 is 12 residues. Trimming left V 8 bases short and J 0 bases short, with 8 bases between. The CDR3 reads CASEAGSYEQYF. The CDR3 DNA is TGTGCCAGCGAGGCGGGCTCCTACGAGCAGTACTTC.

CDR3 residues: CASSLAPGQGASYEQYF. CDR3 in DNA: TGCGCCAGCAGCTTGGCCCCTGGACAGGGGGCTTCCTACGAGCAGTACTTC. The chain links TRBV5-1 to TRBJ2-7, with TRBD1 identical over 11 bases. Germline loops: CDR1 SGHRS, CDR2 YFSETQ. Losses at the gene ends were 0 bases for V and 1 base for J; bases not matched to a gene: 6. This CDR3 is built from 17 residues.

DNA of the CDR3: TGTGCCAGCAGCTTAAACATAGCGGGGGGGGGAACGCAGTATTTT. The encoded protein is CASSLNIAGGGTQYF. V is TRBV7-2 and J is TRBJ2-3, with 11 bases fitting TRBD2. The CDR3 spans 15 residues. The germline V gene encodes CDR1 SGHTA and CDR2 FQGNSA. With V trimmed by 2 bases and J by 9 bases, 7 bases remained unmatched.

There are a few counts of this clonotype. The chain joins TRBV7-9 to TRBJ2-1; no firm D call. This CDR3 has 14 amino acids. Trimming removed 1 base from V and 6 bases from J, with 10 bases in between. Germline values: CDR1 SEHNR, CDR2 FQNEAQ (reference sequence). CDR3 amino acids: CASSLEAGANEQFF. The CDR3 nucleotides read TGTGCCAGCAGCTTAGAAGCAGGAGCCAATGAGCAGTTCTTC.

The rearrangement links TRBV3-1 to TRBJ2-7; no definite D call. CDR1 and CDR2 from the germline V gene are LGHDT and YNNKEL (reference sequence). Trimming took off 4 bases at V and 5 bases at J, with 15 bases between the two ends. There are 14 residues in the CDR3. The CDR3 is CASSRDSWKNEQYF. For the CDR3, the DNA is TGTGCCAGCAGCCGTGACTCCTGGAAGAACGAGCAGTACTTC.

CDR3 in amino acids: CASSRGPLNLYNEQFF. In DNA, the CDR3 is TGTGCCAGCAGTCGCGGCCCCCTCAACCTCTACAATGAGCAGTTCTTC. V is TRBV21-1 and J is TRBJ2-1; the table's D call of TRBD1 was not tested on the DNA. TRBV21-1 is a pseudogene segment. CDR3 size: 16 residues.

V is TRBV29-1 and J is TRBJ2-7; possibly TRBD2 for D (6 bases). Germline V lookup: CDR1 SQVTM, CDR2 ANQGSEA. The CDR3 loop spans 13 amino acids. Trimming shortened V by 5 bases and J by 2 bases, and 13 bases separated the two germline ends. For the CDR3, the DNA is TGCAGCGTTCGTGGAGGGTTGACCTACGAGCAGTACTTC. Protein product: CSVRGGLTYEQYF.

This clonotype has just a few counts. J is TRBJ2-1 and V is TRBV12-3 or TRBV12-4; D ambiguous. This CDR3 comprises 11 residues. Trimming removed 7 bases at V and 8 bases at J, with 9 bases between. The DNA for the CDR3 is TGTGCCAGCAAGTTTGGGTATGAGCAGTTCTTC. Amino acids: CASKFGYEQFF.

This chain uses TRBV30 with TRBJ2-2; D is unclear. The CDR3 totals 16 residues. The V and J ends lost 3 bases and 1 base respectively, with 15 bases between them. Per the germline V gene, CDR1 is GTSNPN and CDR2 is SVGIG (reference sequence). CDR3 sequence reads: CAWSVPAGRNTGELFF. In DNA form, the CDR3 reads TGTGCCTGGAGCGTACCGGCAGGTCGGAACACCGGGGAGCTGTTTTTT.

The chain recombines TRBV7-9 with TRBJ2-2, with D maybe TRBD1 (5 bases). CDR3 size: 14 residues. Trimming took 7 bases from V and 5 from J, leaving 14 bases between them. CDR1 and CDR2 from the germline V gene are SEHNR and FQNEAQ (reference sequence). The CDR3 nucleotides are TGTGCCAGCACCAAGGGCGACAGAACCGGGGAGCTGTTTTTT. Translating it yields CASTKGDRTGELFF.

The V and J genes are TRBV18 and TRBJ2-1, with 7 bases that match TRBD2. The CDR3 runs 16 residues. J was trimmed by 0 bases and V by 0 bases; bases with no gene match: 2. Germline CDR1 KGHSH, CDR2 LQKENI. In DNA, the CDR3 is TGTGCCAGCTCACCACCCCGCGGGGGCTCCTACAATGAGCAGTTCTTC. Its translation: CASSPPRGGSYNEQFF.

This chain joins TRBV5-1 and TRBJ2-2; 8 bases are shared with TRBD2. With 5 bases clipped from V and 6 bases from J, the junction kept 12 bases outside the gene matches. The CDR3 runs to 16 residues. CDR1 and CDR2 (germline): SGHRS, YFSETQ. DNA of the CDR3: TGCGCCAGCAGTCCTGAACCGGGACTAGATCCCGGGGAGCTGTTTTTT. Its protein is CASSPEPGLDPGELFF.

This clonotype was counted a single time. The chain employs TRBV5-6 and TRBJ2-5, with a possible D match to TRBD1 (5 bases). The CDR3 has 16 amino acids. V dropped 5 bases and J dropped 2 bases, with 19 bases sitting between them. The germline CDR1 and CDR2 sequences are SGHDT and YYEEEE. The CDR3 sequence: CASRPIQDRVQETQYF. CDR3 coding DNA: TGTGCCAGCAGGCCGATACAAGACAGAGTGCAAGAGACCCAGTACTTC.

The chain recombines TRBV2 with TRBJ2-6; D is possibly TRBD2 (6 bases). The V end lost 6 bases, the J end lost 4 bases, and 16 bases lay between the germline ends. Germline V CDR1 and CDR2: SNHLY, FYNNEI. This CDR3 has 16 residues. Written as DNA, the CDR3 is TGTGCCAGCAGCGCCAATGGAGGGACCGGGGCCAACGTCCTGACTTTC. Translating it yields CASSANGGTGANVLTF.

The V and J genes are TRBV7-2 and TRBJ2-5; D may match TRBD1 or TRBD2 (5 bases each). CDR3 length: 17 amino acids. Trimming stripped 4 bases from V and 1 base from J, with 19 bases between. The germline V gene encodes CDR1 SGHTA and CDR2 FQGNSA. The CDR3 DNA is TGTGCCAGCAGCTCCTCTCCCCGGGGACGTATCCAAGAGACCCAGTACTTC. This translates into CASSSSPRGRIQETQYF.

This clonotype was observed a handful of times. This chain joins TRBV20-1 and TRBJ2-1; the D gene is possibly TRBD2 (5 bases). The ends were cut back, 5 bases at V and 0 bases at J, with 20 bases in the middle. Germline CDR1 is DFQATT and CDR2 is SNEGSKA (reference sequence). This CDR3 has 17 residues. In nucleotides, the CDR3 is TGCAGTGCTCTATCCCCTGCGGGCGGACCCTCCTACAATGAGCAGTTCTTC. It yields the protein CSALSPAGGPSYNEQFF.